These T cell receptor beta chains were read from a single sample in a study of response to subunit inactivated influenza vaccine. Using its own MiXCR run on the RT-PCR reads, TCRdb lists one record per CDR3 protein. The data contain over 150,000 distinct CDR3 sequences, approximately 12% of them seen just once; the ten biggest clones take up 35% to 40%. The material was CD8+ T cells sorted from PBMCs, obtained around 25 months after vaccination. These receptors came from a man between 50 and 69 years old who received an inactivated influenza vaccine. The CDR3 runs from the conserved cysteine through the conserved F or W. The D gene is left open where the match is weak. Clone size is given for some rows only: seen once, a few or many times, or a class if the clone is expanded.

TRBJ2-1,-,TRBV4-3,TRBD2,TGCGCCAGCAGCCCCGGGGGGGCCCCCTACAATGAGCAGTTCTTC,CASSPGGAPYNEQFF
TRBJ2-2,-,TRBV2,-,TGTGCCAGTCAAGGGGGGGAGCGCCTGGCCACCGGGGAGCTGTTTTTT,CASQGGERLATGELFF
TRBJ1-2,many,TRBV14,-,TGTGCCAGCAGCGAAGAACTCTGGGGGCCCTATGGCTACACCTTC,CASSEELWGPYGYTF
TRBJ2-7,-,TRBV15,-,TGTGCCACCAGCAGAGGCAGGGGCAACGACGAGCAGTACTTC,CATSRGRGNDEQYF
TRBJ2-1,-,TRBV7-6,-,TGTGCCAGCAGCTTAGGAACCGGGACGGAATCCTACAATGAGCAGTTCTTC,CASSLGTGTESYNEQFF
TRBJ1-2,few,TRBV7-9,TRBD1,TGTGCCAGCAGCGGGTCCGGGACAGGTATTTTTGGCTACACCTTC,CASSGSGTGIFGYTF
TRBJ1-5,few,TRBV6-1,-,TGTGCCAGCACCGCCCAGAGTCACAATCAGCCCCAGCATTTT,CASTAQSHNQPQHF
TRBJ2-2,many,TRBV29-1,-,TGCAGCGTTGGCGTACACTCGAAGGCCGGGGAGCTGTTTTTT,CSVGVHSKAGELFF
TRBJ2-5,-,TRBV12-3/TRBV12-4,TRBD2,TGTGCCAGCAGTTTGGCTAGCGGGGGGCAAGAGACCCAGTACTTC,CASSLASGGQETQYF
TRBJ2-1,few,TRBV29-1,-,TGCAGCGTCCGACTGGGCAATGAGCAGTTCTTC,CSVRLGNEQFF
TRBJ1-3,few,TRBV3-1,-,TGTGCCAGCAGCCTCCTCGCTGGGCAGGCTGGAAACACCATATATTTT,CASSLLAGQAGNTIYF
TRBJ2-3,many,TRBV14,-,TGTGCCAGCAGCTACTATAGCACCGATACGCAGTATTTT,CASSYYSTDTQYF
TRBJ2-1,few,TRBV27,-,TGTGCCAGCAGTTTAGGCAGGGGGGTCTACAATGAGCAGTTCTTC,CASSLGRGVYNEQFF
TRBJ2-7,-,TRBV27,-,TGTGCCAGCAGTTTATCTATCGGGAGAGGTTACGAGCAGTACTTC,CASSLSIGRGYEQYF
TRBJ1-1,many,TRBV11-2,TRBD1,TGTGCCAGCAGCCCCATGACAGGGTGGGACACTGAAGCTTTCTTT,CASSPMTGWDTEAFF
TRBJ1-4,few,TRBV5-1,TRBD1,TGCGCCAGCAGAAGAACAGGGGAGGGCGAAAAACTGTTTTTT,CASRRTGEGEKLFF
TRBJ1-1,-,TRBV6-2/TRBV6-3,-,TGTGCCAGCAGTGCCCGCCAGGGGTACGGGACTGAAGCTTTCTTT,CASSARQGYGTEAFF
TRBJ1-5,many,TRBV27,-,TGTGCCAGCAGTTTATGGGCTCCAACGAGCAATCAGCCCCAGCATTTT,CASSLWAPTSNQPQHF
TRBJ2-7,-,TRBV20-1,-,TGCAGTGCTGTTCCCTACGAGCAGTACTTC,CSAVPYEQYF
TRBJ1-2,-,TRBV4-3,-,TGCGCCAGCAGCCCCGGGGATGGGGCCCCTGGTGGCTACACCTTC,CASSPGDGAPGGYTF